This TCR beta chain was recorded in a study of shared clonotypes between healthy human individuals. Study-level results: A handful of donors shared 4.5% to 6.5% of their naive CD4 clonotypes. Against clonotypes common to all four donors, non-shared ones had lower generation probabilities. The authors sampled blood alone, and tissue repertoires likely differ.

Positive CCR7 selection of CD45RO-negative cells yielded the naive CD8 cells, and terminally differentiated effector memory CD45RA+ cells were excluded. Original processing methods: Filtering differed, since immunoSEQ gave only junction sequences and no quality scores. The assay was immunoSEQ multiplex PCR, and TCRdb's table has in-frame clones only and misses some. That table gives V, J and clone size, and the DNA gave D and trimming. The sample gives roughly 890,000 clones, 80% to 95% of which show up once; around 24% is in the top ten. On this clone itself: Its antigen is unidentified.

Looked up from germline, CDR1 is LGHNA and CDR2 is YSLEER. V was pared by 1 base and J by 2 bases, with 16 bases between. The CDR3 is made up of 17 amino acids. Sequences were obtained from naive CD8+ T cells sorted from blood. This sequence was found in a man under 40 in good health. This chain connects TRBV4-3 to TRBJ2-3; the D call may be TRBD1 or TRBD2 (6 bases each). CDR3 DNA: TGCGCCAGCAGCCAAGGGGGGGCTGGCCCGAACACAGATACGCAGTATTTT. It encodes CASSQGGAGPNTDTQYF.